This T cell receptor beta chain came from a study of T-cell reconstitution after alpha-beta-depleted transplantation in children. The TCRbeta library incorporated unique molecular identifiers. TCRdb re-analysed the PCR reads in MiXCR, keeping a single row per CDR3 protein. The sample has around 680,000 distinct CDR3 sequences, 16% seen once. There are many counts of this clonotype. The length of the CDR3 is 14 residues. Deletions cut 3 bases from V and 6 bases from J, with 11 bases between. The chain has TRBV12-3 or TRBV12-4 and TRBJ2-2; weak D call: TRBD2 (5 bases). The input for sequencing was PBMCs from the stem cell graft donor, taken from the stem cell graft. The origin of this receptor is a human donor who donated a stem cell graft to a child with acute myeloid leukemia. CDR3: CASSLAGVPGELFF. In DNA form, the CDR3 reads TGTGCCAGCAGTTTGGCCGGGGTGCCCGGGGAGCTGTTTTTT.